One and the same sample provided the 5 T cell receptor beta chains below, sequenced in a study of blood T cell repertoires in COVID-19. Using immunoSEQ multiplex PCR, the repertoire was profiled, and TCRdb retains in-frame clones only, with some absent. The table includes fewer than 500,000 clones, roughly 87% detected once. The material sequenced was PBMCs or T cells enriched from blood (not recorded which). These receptors were obtained from a woman younger than 35 who had recovered from COVID-19.

This clone was seen once. The chain links TRBV7-8 to TRBJ1-1, with D unresolved. Between the trimmed V and J ends, which lost 4 bases and 5 bases, there was a span of 8 bases. The CDR3 is 12 residues long. Germline CDR1 reads SGHVS; CDR2 reads FQNEAQ. The CDR3 reads CASSWSRTEAFF. The CDR3 region has the DNA TGTGCCAGCAGCTGGAGTAGGACTGAAGCTTTCTTT.

In its sample, this clone was seen once. The rearrangement links TRBV15 to TRBJ2-2, with 9 nucleotides matching TRBD1. Looked up from germline, CDR1 is LNHNV and CDR2 is YYDKDF (reference sequence). V lost 5 bases and J lost 3; bases outside the gene matches: 4. CDR3 size: 15 residues. The CDR3 coding sequence is TGTGCCACCAGCCCAGGGGACAGGGACACCGGGGAGCTGTTTTTT. It codes for CATSPGDRDTGELFF.

J is TRBJ2-2 and V is TRBV5-1; 8 positions agree with TRBD2. The ends lost 5 bases at V and 1 base at J; junction bases unmatched: 4. The CDR3 contains 15 residues. Germline assignment: CDR1 SGHRS and CDR2 YFSETQ. The CDR3 region has the DNA TGCGCCAGCAGTCCGAGCGGGGGGAACACCGGGGAGCTGTTTTTT. Amino acid sequence: CASSPSGGNTGELFF.

DNA of the CDR3: TGTGCCAGCAGTTTCCGACAGGGAGGCACAGATACGCAGTATTTT. Translating gives CASSFRQGGTDTQYF. The V call is TRBV28, the J call TRBJ2-3, with TRBD1 matching over 7 bases. J was trimmed by 1 base and V by 3 bases; bases with no gene match: 4. Germline assignment: CDR1 MDHEN and CDR2 SYDVKM. The CDR3 spans 15 residues.

A single count supports this clone. This sequence joins TRBV28 and TRBJ1-5, with a possible D match to TRBD1 (6 bases). CDR3 length: 14 residues. The germline V gene encodes CDR1 MDHEN and CDR2 SYDVKM. V lost 6 bases and J lost 5, with 14 bases in between. The CDR3 sequence is CASSSGEGDQPQHF. The CDR3 DNA reads TGTGCCAGCAGCTCGGGCGAGGGGGATCAGCCCCAGCATTTT.